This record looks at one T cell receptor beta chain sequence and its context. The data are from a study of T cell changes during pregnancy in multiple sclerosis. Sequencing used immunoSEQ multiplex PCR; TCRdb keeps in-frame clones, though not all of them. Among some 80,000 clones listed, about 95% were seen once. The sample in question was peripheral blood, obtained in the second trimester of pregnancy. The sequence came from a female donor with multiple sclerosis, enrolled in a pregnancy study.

CDR3: CASNSPAGGKETQYF. The CDR3 coding sequence is TGTGCCAGCAACTCCCCAGCGGGGGGGAAAGAGACCCAGTACTTC. This rearrangement joins TRBV28 to TRBJ2-5; 10 nucleotides line up with TRBD2. This CDR3 has 15 residues. V lost 7 bases, J lost 3 bases, and 8 bases stayed unmatched. In germline, CDR1 is MDHEN, CDR2 SYDVKM.